The T cell receptor (beta chain) described here comes from a study of control samples from healthy donors and cancer patients. V lost 0 bases, J lost 1 base, and 10 bases lay in between. Germline CDR1 reads SGHRS; CDR2 reads YFSETQ. The CDR3 is 15 amino acids. Produced via immunoSEQ multiplex PCR; TCRdb's table is partial and in-frame only. The sample consists of around 76,000 clones, 94% of them appearing once. The sequence was collected from a woman in her thirties or forties in good health. The rearrangement joins TRBV5-1 to TRBJ1-1; tentative D call: TRBD1 (6 bases). The specimen sequenced was blood. In DNA, the CDR3 is TGCGCCAGCAGCTTGGCAGACAGGACGAACACTGAAGCTTTCTTT. Its translation: CASSLADRTNTEAFF.